The present TCR beta chain was sequenced within a study of CD8 T cells in Susac syndrome. When the RNA was reverse transcribed, random hexamers were used with an input of 0.5 to 1 ug. One entry per CDR3 protein results from TCRdb running MiXCR on the immunoSEQ multiplex PCR reads. The repertoire holds 210,000 or so distinct CDR3 sequences, with roughly nine tenths as singletons. CD8+ and CD4+ T cells circulating in blood were sequenced for TCR beta. This CDR3 contains 11 residues. Germline V gene lookup returns CDR1 LGHNT and CDR2 FRNRAP. V was pared by 0 bases and J by 9 bases, with 3 bases between. The chain has TRBV12-5 and TRBJ1-5; D gene uncertain. The receptor was isolated from a human donor with multiple sclerosis. The sequenced material came from CD8+ T cells from PBMCs. This CDR3 is CASGLVSPQHF. The DNA for the CDR3 is TGTGCTAGTGGTTTGGTATCGCCCCAGCATTTT. The complete variable domain, with remaining parts taken from reference TRBV12-5 and TRBJ1-5, reads DARVTQTPRHKVTEMGQEVTMRCQPILGHNTVFWYRQTMMQGLELLAYFRNRAPLDDSGMPKDRFSAEMPDATLATLKIQPSEPRDSAVYFCASGLVSPQHFGDGTRLSIL.